This T cell receptor (beta chain) was retrieved from a study of tumor and adjacent non-tumor tissue in lung cancer. Study-wide background: Stage I to III disease affected 10 men and a handful of women aged roughly 31 to 85. Study-level results: Normal lung showed higher cumulative top 100 clone frequency than tumor. Tumor tissue had significantly higher TCR diversity than normal lung.

No cell sorting was done before RNA was extracted from the tissue. Chemotherapy-naive patients with new lung cancer underwent thoracic surgery in China, August–late 2014. This clonotype was detected a few times. Antigen specificity is unknown. A modified ARM-PCR protocol with three rounds of nested PCR amplified TCRbeta. From the multiplex PCR reads, TCRdb called clonotypes with MiXCR, one entry per CDR3 protein. The sample carries about 200,000 distinct CDR3 sequences, 71% recorded once. This receptor was taken from a man in his fifties or sixties with non-small cell lung cancer. Sequenced sample: lung tumor tissue.

This CDR3 reads CASSSEGDRTDTQYF. The CDR3 coding sequence is TGTGCCAGCAGCTCGGAGGGGGACCGCACAGATACGCAGTATTTT. This rearrangement joins TRBV5-5 to TRBJ2-3, with D tentatively TRBD1 or TRBD2 (6 bases each). The germline CDR1 and CDR2 sequences are SGHKS and YYEKEE (reference sequence). V lost 3 bases and J lost 1, with 12 bases in between. The CDR3 contains 15 residues.